These 27 T cell receptor beta chains came from one sample sequenced in a study of blood T cells in healthy people across ages. A J-beta primer mix and a sample-barcoded 5' primer were used in a second PCR of about 7 to 12 cycles. MiXCR was run by TCRdb on the 5' RACE reads, yielding one entry per CDR3 protein. The top ten hold 6.5% to 8.5% of the sample, which has around 1,500,000 distinct CDR3 sequences, 28% seen once. The sample consisted of blood. The receptors originated from a young woman in good health.

This chain links TRBV6-1 with TRBJ2-4; 12 bases fit TRBD2. TRBJ2-7 matches the DNA end more closely, so the J call is doubtful. CDR3 length: 14 residues. CDR1 and CDR2 (germline): MNHNS, SASEGT. CDR3 protein: CASLRTSGDYEQYF. CDR3 sequence (DNA): TGTGCCAGCTTAAGGACTAGCGGGGATTACGAGCAGTACTTC.

This rearrangement joins TRBV12-3 or TRBV12-4 to TRBJ1-5, with TRBD1 matching over 9 bases. This CDR3 comprises 15 residues. The trim removed 8 bases at V and 4 bases at J, leaving 9 bases unmatched. In DNA, the CDR3 is TGTGCCAGCGGAACCGGGACAGGGAAGAATCAGCCCCAGCATTTT. Translated: CASGTGTGKNQPQHF.

The chain is built from TRBV7-3 and TRBJ2-6; 10 bases are shared with TRBD1. Germline CDR1 and CDR2: SGHTA and FQGTGA. The CDR3 has 18 residues. With V trimmed by 2 bases and J by 2 bases, 6 bases remained unmatched. The CDR3 protein is CASSLLGQGGTGANVLTF. CDR3 in DNA: TGTGCCAGCAGCTTATTAGGACAGGGGGGCACTGGGGCCAACGTCCTGACTTTC.

The chain links TRBV6-5 to TRBJ2-1; D is undetermined. The CDR3 is 14 residues long. The germline V gene encodes CDR1 MNHEY and CDR2 SVGAGI. Trimming stripped 2 bases from V and 15 bases from J, with 20 bases between. CDR3 sequence (DNA): TGTGCCAGCAGTTACGGCGACTGGTTAACTATGCGGTTCTTC. It specifies CASSYGDWLTMRFF.

This clonotype came up many times. V and J are TRBV5-1 and TRBJ2-5; D is uncertain. The CDR3 is made up of 15 amino acids. Trimming left V 4 bases short and J 1 base short, with 14 bases between. The germline V gene has CDR1 SGHRS and CDR2 YFSETQ. The CDR3 nucleotides read TGCGCCAGCAGCGGACGCGGTGAGGTCCAAGAGACCCAGTACTTC. This encodes CASSGRGEVQETQYF.

This clonotype has only a few counts. V and J are TRBV20-1 and TRBJ1-1, with a weak D call TRBD1 (6 bases). CDR1 and CDR2 (germline): DFQATT, SNEGSKA (reference sequence). This CDR3 region has 14 residues. V dropped 2 bases and J dropped 6 bases, with 16 bases sitting between them. In DNA form, the CDR3 reads TGCAGTGCTAGATGGGGGGCTGAACCCGCTGAAGCTTTCTTT. Translating gives CSARWGAEPAEAFF.

This clonotype has just one count. The genes are TRBV30 and TRBJ2-1; 8 nucleotides agree with TRBD2. The junction had 1 base not matched to a gene; V was cut back by 1 base and J by 5 bases. Germline V gives CDR1 GTSNPN, CDR2 SVGIG (reference sequence). CDR3 size: 13 residues. In DNA form, the CDR3 reads TGTGCCTGGAGTGCGGGAGGGAACAATGAGCAGTTCTTC. Amino acids: CAWSAGGNNEQFF. The full variable domain, with the rest looked up from reference TRBV30 and TRBJ2-1, is SQTIHQWPATLVQPVGSPLSLECTVEGTSNPNLYWYRQAAGRGLQLLFYSVGIGQISSEVPQNLSASRPQDRQFILSSKKLLLSDSGFYLCAWSAGGNNEQFFGPGTRLTVL.

The chain employs TRBV7-2 and TRBJ2-4; TRBD2 agrees at 7 bases. The end of the DNA aligns better with TRBJ2-5, so the J call may be wrong. The CDR3 runs to 15 residues. Germline loops: CDR1 SGHTA, CDR2 FQGNSA. CDR3 nucleotide sequence: TGTGCCAGCAGCTTAGCCCCAGCCGGGGGGGAGACCCAGTACTTC. It specifies CASSLAPAGGETQYF.

This clonotype occurred many times. This chain uses TRBV29-1 with TRBJ1-2; D not certain. V lost 2 bases, J lost 4 bases, and 8 bases lay in between. The CDR3 covers 12 residues. Germline V gives CDR1 SQVTM, CDR2 ANQGSEA. CDR3 in amino acids: CSVETAIYGYTF. Here the CDR3 DNA reads TGCAGCGTTGAAACAGCGATCTATGGCTACACCTTC.

This clonotype was detected only a few times. The chain joins TRBV2 to TRBJ2-5, with TRBD2 matching 10 bases. CDR1 and CDR2 (germline): SNHLY, FYNNEI. This CDR3 has 14 residues. J gave up 3 bases and V 10 bases, and 8 bases lay outside the gene matches. The DNA of the CDR3 is TGTGCCACCCGATGGACTAGCGGAGAAGAGACCCAGTACTTC. This codes for CATRWTSGEETQYF.

The table lists this clonotype with a few counts. The chain combines TRBV5-1 with TRBJ1-6; D may be TRBD1 (6 bases). Germline assignment: CDR1 SGHRS and CDR2 YFSETQ. V was shortened by 3 bases and J by 0 bases, with 13 bases between the two germline ends. This CDR3 has 17 residues. The chain's CDR3 is CASSSRGQSSYNSPLHF. CDR3 sequence (DNA): TGCGCCAGCAGCTCCAGAGGACAGAGCTCCTATAATTCACCCCTCCACTTT.

This clonotype was picked up many times. The J gene is TRBJ2-7, the V gene TRBV7-2, with TRBD2 matching 11 bases. This CDR3 is built from 13 residues. Unmatched junction bases numbered 6, after V lost 8 bases and J lost 6 bases. Germline CDR1 and CDR2: SGHTA and FQGNSA. CDR3 sequence: CASSVTSGIEQYF. The CDR3 DNA sequence: TGTGCCAGCTCCGTGACTAGCGGGATCGAGCAGTACTTC. The full variable domain, in which reference TRBV7-2 and TRBJ2-7 provide the parts outside the CDR3, is GAGVSQSPSNKVTEKGKDVELRCDPISGHTALYWYRQSLGQGLEFLIYFQGNSAPDKSGLPSDRFSAERTGGSVSTLTIQRTQQEDSAVYLCASSVTSGIEQYFGPGTRLTVT.

This clonotype has a count of ten or more. V is TRBV6-5 and J is TRBJ2-7; possibly TRBD2 for D (5 bases). Germline CDR1 and CDR2: MNHEY and SVGAGI. The CDR3 extends over 14 amino acids. V was pared by 2 bases and J by 1 base, with 9 bases between. CDR3 nucleotides: TGTGCCAGCAGTTACGCCCAGCGGTCCTACGAGCAGTACTTC. Its translation: CASSYAQRSYEQYF.

This clonotype appeared a few times. The V and J genes are TRBV7-9 and TRBJ1-2; no firm D call. Per the germline V gene, CDR1 is SEHNR and CDR2 is FQNEAQ (reference sequence). V was cut by 0 bases and J by 4 bases, with 9 bases left in between. The CDR3 runs to 14 residues. CDR3 residues: CASSLARQSYGYTF. As DNA, the CDR3 is TGTGCCAGCAGCTTAGCGCGTCAGAGCTATGGCTACACCTTC.

This clonotype has a handful of counts. The V call is TRBV12-3 or TRBV12-4, the J call TRBJ1-2, with TRBD1 matching 10 bases. The CDR3 extends over 14 amino acids. V trimming: 5 bases; J trimming: 7 bases; junction bases outside the gene matches: 7. The CDR3 sequence: CASSRQGAVFGYTF. In nucleotides, the CDR3 is TGTGCCAGCAGTCGACAGGGGGCGGTTTTTGGCTACACCTTC.

A note on this clonotype: A much larger clone sits a single nucleotide away, making a read error possible. V usage is TRBV6-4 and J usage is TRBJ2-3; TRBD2 is a possible D gene (6 bases). The V end was cut by 10 bases, the J end by 1 base, with 15 bases between. The germline V gene encodes CDR1 MRHNA and CDR2 SNTAGT. The CDR3 contains 14 residues. The CDR3 region has the DNA TGTGCCAACAAGACTAGGCGGGGCACAGATACGCAGTATTTT. Residues: CANKTRRGTDTQYF.

This clonotype has only a few counts. The V call is TRBV3-1, the J call TRBJ2-7; tentative D call: TRBD1 (6 bases). CDR3 length equals 14 residues. CDR1 and CDR2 (germline): LGHDT, YNNKEL (reference sequence). Trimming took off 0 bases at V and 5 bases at J, with 11 bases between the two ends. The chain's CDR3 is CASSQEIRGNEQYF. Here the CDR3 DNA reads TGTGCCAGCAGCCAAGAAATAAGGGGGAACGAGCAGTACTTC.

J is TRBJ2-1 and V is TRBV3-1, with D possibly TRBD1 on 6 matching bases. Trimming left V 8 bases short and J 4 bases short, with 15 bases between. This CDR3 region has 14 residues. CDR1 and CDR2 from the germline V gene are LGHDT and YNNKEL (reference sequence). CDR3: CASQGTTRYNEQFF. The CDR3 region has the DNA TGTGCCAGCCAAGGGACAACGCGTTACAATGAGCAGTTCTTC.

The chain uses TRBV9 and TRBJ2-7; D gene unclear. The germline V gene has CDR1 SGDLS and CDR2 YYNGEE. The CDR3 covers 14 residues. V was trimmed by 4 bases and J by 4 bases, leaving 15 bases between them. This chain's CDR3 is CASSPSSNQYEQYF. CDR3 coding DNA: TGTGCCAGCAGCCCCAGTTCTAACCAGTACGAGCAGTACTTC.

This clonotype was counted a few times. This chain joins TRBV27 and TRBJ1-5; tentatively, D is TRBD1 (5 bases). V lost 0 bases and J lost 5, with 11 bases in between. The germline CDR1 and CDR2 sequences are MNHEY and SMNVEV (reference sequence). CDR3 size: 15 residues. CDR3 protein: CASSLSLRGDQPQHF. DNA for the CDR3: TGTGCCAGCAGTTTATCGTTAAGGGGCGATCAGCCCCAGCATTTT.

Regarding this clonotype: It may be a read error: a sequence one base away is much more abundant. This chain joins TRBV4-3 and TRBJ2-4; 12 nucleotides agree with TRBD2. The DNA end lines up better with TRBJ2-7; the J call may be wrong. The germline V gene encodes CDR1 LGHNA and CDR2 YSLEER. The CDR3 covers 15 residues. The CDR3 spells CASSQETSGSCEQYF. CDR3 nucleotide sequence: TGCGCCAGCAGCCAAGAGACTAGCGGGAGCTGCGAGCAGTACTTC.

This clonotype was picked up a small number of times. V is TRBV5-1 and J is TRBJ2-1, with TRBD2 as a possible D gene (6 bases). V dropped 3 bases and J dropped 12 bases, with 13 bases sitting between them. The germline gives CDR1 SGHRS, CDR2 YFSETQ. This CDR3 region has 12 residues. For the CDR3, the DNA is TGCGCCAGCAGCTCTAAACTAGCTTCGCAGTTCTTC. It codes for CASSSKLASQFF. The full variable domain, in which reference TRBV5-1 and TRBJ2-1 provide the parts outside the CDR3, is KAGVTQTPRYLIKTRGQQVTLSCSPISGHRSVSWYQQTPGQGLQFLFEYFSETQRNKGNFPGRFSGRQFSNSRSEMNVSTLELGDSALYLCASSSKLASQFFGPGTRLTVL.

The genes are TRBV5-1 and TRBJ2-1; 8 bases fit TRBD2. Trimming removed 4 bases from V and 8 bases from J; junction bases left unmatched: 14. CDR3 size: 16 residues. The germline gives CDR1 SGHRS, CDR2 YFSETQ. CDR3 sequence (DNA): TGCGCCAGCAGCGATGAGTCGGGACTAGGTCTCGATGAGCAGTTCTTC. Amino acids: CASSDESGLGLDEQFF.

The chain carries TRBV7-3 and TRBJ2-3; 9 positions match TRBD2. Unmatched junction bases numbered 6, after V lost 3 bases and J lost 5 bases. Germline values: CDR1 SGHTA, CDR2 FQGTGA. This CDR3 spans 15 amino acids. CDR3 coding DNA: TGTGCCAGCAGCTTCGGCGGGGGGGAGGTAGATACGCAGTATTTT. It yields the protein CASSFGGGEVDTQYF.

This clonotype was picked up a small number of times. The chain links TRBV6-1 to TRBJ1-2; TRBD1 might be the D (5 bases). The CDR3 consists of 14 residues. Per the germline V gene, CDR1 is MNHNS and CDR2 is SASEGT. Trimming stripped 1 base from V and 6 bases from J, with 12 bases between. CDR3 amino acids: CASSEGGRSDGYTF. The CDR3 DNA reads as TGTGCCAGCAGTGAAGGGGGGAGATCTGATGGCTACACCTTC.

In its sample, this clonotype was seen a few times. CDR3 loop: CAISGQGMNTEAFF. The CDR3 DNA reads TGTGCCATCAGTGGACAGGGTATGAACACTGAAGCTTTCTTT. J is TRBJ1-1 and V is TRBV10-3; TRBD1 agrees at 7 bases. The CDR3 is made up of 14 amino acids. The germline V gene has CDR1 ENHRY and CDR2 SYGVKD. V trimming: 4 bases; J trimming: 0 bases; junction bases outside the gene matches: 2.

The chain employs TRBV7-2 and TRBJ2-4; D unclear. V was pared by 0 bases and J by 13 bases, with 16 bases between. This CDR3 region has 14 residues. From germline, CDR1 is SGHTA and CDR2 FQGNSA. The CDR3 coding sequence is TGTGCCAGCAGCTTAGCGGCGCAGTACAATGAGCAGTACTTC. As protein: CASSLAAQYNEQYF.